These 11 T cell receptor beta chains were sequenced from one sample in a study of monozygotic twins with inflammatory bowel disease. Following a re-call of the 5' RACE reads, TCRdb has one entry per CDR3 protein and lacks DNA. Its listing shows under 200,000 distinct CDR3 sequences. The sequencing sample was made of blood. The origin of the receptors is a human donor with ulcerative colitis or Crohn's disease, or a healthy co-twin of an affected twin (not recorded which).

The CDR3 region is CASSGLGMNEQFF. J is TRBJ2-1 and V is TRBV7-3; TCRdb picks TRBD2, but there is no DNA to check that call. CDR3 length: 13 residues. Germline CDR1 reads SGHTA; CDR2 reads FQGTGA. Using reference TRBV7-3 and TRBJ2-1 for the parts outside the CDR3, the full variable domain is GAGVSQTPSNKVTEKGKYVELRCDPISGHTALYWYRQSLGQGPEFLIYFQGTGAADDSGLPNDRFFAVRPEGSVSTLKIQRTERGDSAVYLCASSGLGMNEQFFGPGTRLTVL.

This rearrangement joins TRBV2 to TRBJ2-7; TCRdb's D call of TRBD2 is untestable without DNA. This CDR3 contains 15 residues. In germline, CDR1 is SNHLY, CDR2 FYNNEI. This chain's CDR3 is CASSGLLAGGGEQYF.

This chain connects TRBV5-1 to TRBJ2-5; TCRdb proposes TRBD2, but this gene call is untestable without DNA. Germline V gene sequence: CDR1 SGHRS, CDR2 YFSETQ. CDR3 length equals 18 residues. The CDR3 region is CASSLAGLAGIYQETQYF.

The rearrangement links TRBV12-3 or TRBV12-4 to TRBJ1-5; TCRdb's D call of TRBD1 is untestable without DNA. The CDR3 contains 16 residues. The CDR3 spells CASSPGGHPGNQPQHF.

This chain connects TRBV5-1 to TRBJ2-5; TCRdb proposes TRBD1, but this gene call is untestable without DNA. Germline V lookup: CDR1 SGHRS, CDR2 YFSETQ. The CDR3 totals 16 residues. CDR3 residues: CASSLAGTGPQETQYF.

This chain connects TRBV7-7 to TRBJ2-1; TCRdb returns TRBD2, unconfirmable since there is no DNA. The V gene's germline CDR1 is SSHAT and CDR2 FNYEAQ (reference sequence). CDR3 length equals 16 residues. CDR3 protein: CASSMGLAGGSDEQFF.

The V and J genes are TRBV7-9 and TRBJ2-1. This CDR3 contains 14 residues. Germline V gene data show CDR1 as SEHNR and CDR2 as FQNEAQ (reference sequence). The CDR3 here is CASSFTSAYNEQFF.

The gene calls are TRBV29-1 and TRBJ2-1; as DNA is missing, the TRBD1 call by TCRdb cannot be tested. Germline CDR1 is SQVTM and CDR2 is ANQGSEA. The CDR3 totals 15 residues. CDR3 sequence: CSVEGDPRRYNEQFF.

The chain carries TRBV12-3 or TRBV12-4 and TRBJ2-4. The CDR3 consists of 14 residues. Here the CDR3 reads CASSLGAPKNIQYF.

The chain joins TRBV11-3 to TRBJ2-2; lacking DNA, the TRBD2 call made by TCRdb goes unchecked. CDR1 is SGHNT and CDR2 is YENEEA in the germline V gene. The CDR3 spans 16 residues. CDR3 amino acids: CASSHTSGRITGELFF. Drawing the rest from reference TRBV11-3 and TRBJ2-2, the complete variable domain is EAGVVQSPRYKIIEKKQPVAFWCNPISGHNTLYWYLQNLGQGPELLIRYENEEAVDDSQLPKDRFSAERLKGVDSTLKIQPAELGDSAVYLCASSHTSGRITGELFFGEGSRLTVL.

CDR3 loop: CSGGLAGLSYNEQFF. The rearrangement links TRBV29-1 to TRBJ2-1; the TCRdb D gene call, TRBD2, has no DNA to confirm it. CDR3 length: 15 amino acids. CDR1 and CDR2 from the germline V gene are SQVTM and ANQGSEA.